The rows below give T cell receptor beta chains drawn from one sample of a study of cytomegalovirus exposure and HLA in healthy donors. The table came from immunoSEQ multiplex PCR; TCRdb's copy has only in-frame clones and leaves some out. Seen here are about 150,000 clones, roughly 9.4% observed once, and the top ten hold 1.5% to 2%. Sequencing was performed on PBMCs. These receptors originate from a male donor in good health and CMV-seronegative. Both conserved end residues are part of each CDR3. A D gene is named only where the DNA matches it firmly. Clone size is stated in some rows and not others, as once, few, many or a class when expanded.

CDR3nt: TGTGCCAGCAGTCCGGACTGGGGCACAGATACGCAGTATTTT
CDR3aa: CASSPDWGTDTQYF
j_gene: TRBJ2-3
d_gene: NA
v_gene: TRBV7-2
abundance: NA

CDR3nt: TGTGCCAGCTCACCGTCCCAGGGACTGAGCACCGGGGAGCTGTTTTTT
CDR3aa: CASSPSQGLSTGELFF
j_gene: TRBJ2-2
d_gene: NA
v_gene: TRBV18
abundance: NA

CDR3nt: TGCGCCAGCAGCCAAGAACTGACTAGGAGGTCCTACAATGAGCAGTTCTTC
CDR3aa: CASSQELTRRSYNEQFF
j_gene: TRBJ2-1
d_gene: NA
v_gene: TRBV4-3
abundance: NA

CDR3nt: TGTGCCAGCAGTTCCCCCTCGGTGGGGGGAAACACTGAAGCTTTCTTT
CDR3aa: CASSSPSVGGNTEAFF
j_gene: TRBJ1-1
d_gene: NA
v_gene: TRBV27
abundance: NA

CDR3nt: TGTGCCAGTTTTGAAAGGGGGCGTTGGAACACTGAAGCTTTCTTT
CDR3aa: CASFERGRWNTEAFF
j_gene: TRBJ1-1
d_gene: TRBD1
v_gene: TRBV19
abundance: few

CDR3nt: TGTGCCAGCAGTGGAGGCTCCTACGAGCAGTACTTC
CDR3aa: CASSGGSYEQYF
j_gene: TRBJ2-7
d_gene: NA
v_gene: TRBV28
abundance: NA

CDR3nt: TGTGCCAGCAGTTTATACCACGGTCACTCTGGGGCCAACGTCCTGACTTTC
CDR3aa: CASSLYHGHSGANVLTF
j_gene: TRBJ2-6
d_gene: NA
v_gene: TRBV28
abundance: few

CDR3nt: TGTGCCAGCAGTTACCGGGGAGGGGACAATGAGCAGTTCTTC
CDR3aa: CASSYRGGDNEQFF
j_gene: TRBJ2-1
d_gene: TRBD2
v_gene: TRBV6-5
abundance: NA

CDR3nt: TGTGCCAGCAGACTCCAGGGGAGCGGAACCTACGAGCAGTACTTC
CDR3aa: CASRLQGSGTYEQYF
j_gene: TRBJ2-7
d_gene: NA
v_gene: TRBV27
abundance: NA

CDR3nt: TGTGCCAGCAGACAGGTTACTGAAGCTTTCTTT
CDR3aa: CASRQVTEAFF
j_gene: TRBJ1-1
d_gene: NA
v_gene: TRBV28
abundance: NA

CDR3nt: TGCGCCAGCAGCCAAGATGCCGCCGGACTTCTGAATCAGGCCCAGCATTTT
CDR3aa: CASSQDAAGLLNQAQHF
j_gene: TRBJ1-5
d_gene: NA
v_gene: TRBV4-3
abundance: NA

CDR3nt: TGTGCCAGTAGTATGACACCTTATAGCAATCAGCCCCAGCATTTT
CDR3aa: CASSMTPYSNQPQHF
j_gene: TRBJ1-5
d_gene: NA
v_gene: TRBV19
abundance: NA

CDR3nt: TGCACCAGCAGCCAAGACTTCCCAGGGGTGAGAACTGAAGCTTTCTTT
CDR3aa: CTSSQDFPGVRTEAFF
j_gene: TRBJ1-1
d_gene: NA
v_gene: TRBV1
abundance: few

CDR3nt: TGTGCCAGCAGTAGGGACAGGGTCGGTCAGACCCAGTACTTC
CDR3aa: CASSRDRVGQTQYF
j_gene: TRBJ2-5
d_gene: TRBD1
v_gene: TRBV27
abundance: few

CDR3nt: TGTGCCACCAGACTAGCGGGGACTTACAATGAGCAGTTCTTC
CDR3aa: CATRLAGTYNEQFF
j_gene: TRBJ2-1
d_gene: TRBD2
v_gene: TRBV5-4
abundance: NA

CDR3nt: TGCGCCAGCAGCCAAGATCAGGGGGATCGCGGCTACACCTTC
CDR3aa: CASSQDQGDRGYTF
j_gene: TRBJ1-2
d_gene: TRBD1
v_gene: TRBV4-1
abundance: NA

CDR3nt: TGCGCCAGCAGCCAAGATCTAGGCAGGGCACAAGGCTACACCTTC
CDR3aa: CASSQDLGRAQGYTF
j_gene: TRBJ1-2
d_gene: NA
v_gene: TRBV4-3
abundance: NA

CDR3nt: TGCGCCACTAACTTAGACCGGGACTGCTCCTACAATGAGCAGTTCTTC
CDR3aa: CATNLDRDCSYNEQFF
j_gene: TRBJ2-1
d_gene: NA
v_gene: TRBV5-1
abundance: NA

CDR3nt: TGTGCCAGCAGCCCAGGGGTCGAGCAGTACTTC
CDR3aa: CASSPGVEQYF
j_gene: TRBJ2-7
d_gene: NA
v_gene: TRBV14
abundance: few

CDR3nt: TGTGCCAGCAGCCGGGGGGGAGGGACCTCCTCTGGAAACACCATATATTTT
CDR3aa: CASSRGGGTSSGNTIYF
j_gene: TRBJ1-3
d_gene: NA
v_gene: TRBV7-6
abundance: few

CDR3nt: TGTGCCAGCAGCCGGGGGACAGCTCCTGGAAACACCATATATTTT
CDR3aa: CASSRGTAPGNTIYF
j_gene: TRBJ1-3
d_gene: TRBD1
v_gene: TRBV7-6
abundance: few

CDR3nt: TGTGCCAGCAGCCCTACCTCGGAGGGCTACGAGCAGTACTTC
CDR3aa: CASSPTSEGYEQYF
j_gene: TRBJ2-7
d_gene: NA
v_gene: TRBV5-4
abundance: few

CDR3nt: TGTGCCAGCAGCGTAGGTGGGGCTGCCGGAAACACCATATATTTT
CDR3aa: CASSVGGAAGNTIYF
j_gene: TRBJ1-3
d_gene: NA
v_gene: TRBV9
abundance: NA

CDR3nt: TGTGCCAGCAGCTTATCCCCAGGGATCGGGGAGCTGTTTTTT
CDR3aa: CASSLSPGIGELFF
j_gene: TRBJ2-2
d_gene: NA
v_gene: TRBV7-3
abundance: NA

CDR3nt: TGTGCCAGCAGTTTACGGACAGGGAACTATGGCTACACCTTC
CDR3aa: CASSLRTGNYGYTF
j_gene: TRBJ1-2
d_gene: TRBD1
v_gene: TRBV27
abundance: NA

CDR3nt: TGTGCCAGCAGCCAGGAAGGATATGGCTACACCTTC
CDR3aa: CASSQEGYGYTF
j_gene: TRBJ1-2
d_gene: NA
v_gene: TRBV9
abundance: few

CDR3nt: TGTGCCAGCAGCTTAAGGCGGGGGACTAGCGGGAGCTCCGACAATGAGCAGTTCTTC
CDR3aa: CASSLRRGTSGSSDNEQFF
j_gene: TRBJ2-1
d_gene: TRBD2
v_gene: TRBV7-3
abundance: few

CDR3nt: TGTGCCAGCAGCCTAGCTAGGGAGAAGCCCCAGCATTTT
CDR3aa: CASSLAREKPQHF
j_gene: TRBJ1-5
d_gene: NA
v_gene: TRBV7-2
abundance: few

CDR3nt: TGTGCCAGCAGCCCCGGGACTAGCGGGGGCGAGCAGTACTTC
CDR3aa: CASSPGTSGGEQYF
j_gene: TRBJ2-7
d_gene: TRBD2
v_gene: TRBV6-1
abundance: few

CDR3nt: TGTGCCAGCAGCGCGCGGACTAGCGGGAGGCTCACGGACACCGGGGAGCTGTTTTTT
CDR3aa: CASSARTSGRLTDTGELFF
j_gene: TRBJ2-2
d_gene: TRBD2
v_gene: TRBV7-9
abundance: NA

CDR3nt: TGTGCCAGCAGCTCCCGGGACAGGGCTAGGGATGGCAATCAGCCCCAGCATTTT
CDR3aa: CASSSRDRARDGNQPQHF
j_gene: TRBJ1-5
d_gene: TRBD1
v_gene: TRBV5-6
abundance: few

CDR3nt: TGTGCCAGCAGTAGGGACAGGGTCTATGGCTACACCTTC
CDR3aa: CASSRDRVYGYTF
j_gene: TRBJ1-2
d_gene: TRBD1
v_gene: TRBV6-5
abundance: few

CDR3nt: TGTGCCAGCAGCTTGAACAGGGGCGGCACTGAAGCTTTCTTT
CDR3aa: CASSLNRGGTEAFF
j_gene: TRBJ1-1
d_gene: TRBD1
v_gene: TRBV7-2
abundance: NA

CDR3nt: TGTGCCAGCAGCTTCCCCGGGACAGGGGCTGAAGCTTTCTTT
CDR3aa: CASSFPGTGAEAFF
j_gene: TRBJ1-1
d_gene: TRBD1
v_gene: TRBV11-2
abundance: few

CDR3nt: TGTGCCAGCAGGGGGGGACTAGCGCTCGAGCAGTACTTC
CDR3aa: CASRGGLALEQYF
j_gene: TRBJ2-7
d_gene: TRBD2
v_gene: TRBV6-5
abundance: NA

CDR3nt: TGCAGCGTCGCTACCGGGACAGGGGTCTCCTACAATGAGCAGTTCTTC
CDR3aa: CSVATGTGVSYNEQFF
j_gene: TRBJ2-1
d_gene: TRBD1
v_gene: TRBV29-1
abundance: NA

CDR3nt: TGTGCCAGCAGCGCGGACAGCCGCACAGATACGCAGTATTTT
CDR3aa: CASSADSRTDTQYF
j_gene: TRBJ2-3
d_gene: NA
v_gene: TRBV13
abundance: NA

CDR3nt: TGTGCCAGCAGTAGTGGGACAGGGGATGGGGCCAACGTCCTGACTTTC
CDR3aa: CASSSGTGDGANVLTF
j_gene: TRBJ2-6
d_gene: TRBD1
v_gene: TRBV2
abundance: few

CDR3nt: TGTGCCATCAGGTGGGACAGCTACGAGCAGTACTTC
CDR3aa: CAIRWDSYEQYF
j_gene: TRBJ2-7
d_gene: TRBD1
v_gene: TRBV10-3
abundance: NA

CDR3nt: TGTGCCAGCAGGACGCTGACGGGGGGGGACTATGGCTACACCTTC
CDR3aa: CASRTLTGGDYGYTF
j_gene: TRBJ1-2
d_gene: NA
v_gene: TRBV5-6
abundance: NA